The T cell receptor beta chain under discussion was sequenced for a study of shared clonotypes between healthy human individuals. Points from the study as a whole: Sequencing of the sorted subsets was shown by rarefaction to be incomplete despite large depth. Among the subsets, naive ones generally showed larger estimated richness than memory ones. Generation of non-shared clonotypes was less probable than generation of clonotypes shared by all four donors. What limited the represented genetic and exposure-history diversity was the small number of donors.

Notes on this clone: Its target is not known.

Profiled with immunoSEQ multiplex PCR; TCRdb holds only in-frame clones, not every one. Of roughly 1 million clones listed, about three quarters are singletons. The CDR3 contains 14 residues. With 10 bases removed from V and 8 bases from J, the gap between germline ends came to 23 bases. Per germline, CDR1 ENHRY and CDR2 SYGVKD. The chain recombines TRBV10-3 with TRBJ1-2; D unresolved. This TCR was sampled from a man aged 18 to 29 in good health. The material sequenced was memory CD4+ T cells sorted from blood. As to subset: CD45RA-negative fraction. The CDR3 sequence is CATGSYPPPGGYTF. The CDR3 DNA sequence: TGTGCCACCGGGTCCTATCCCCCACCCGGCGGCTACACCTTC.